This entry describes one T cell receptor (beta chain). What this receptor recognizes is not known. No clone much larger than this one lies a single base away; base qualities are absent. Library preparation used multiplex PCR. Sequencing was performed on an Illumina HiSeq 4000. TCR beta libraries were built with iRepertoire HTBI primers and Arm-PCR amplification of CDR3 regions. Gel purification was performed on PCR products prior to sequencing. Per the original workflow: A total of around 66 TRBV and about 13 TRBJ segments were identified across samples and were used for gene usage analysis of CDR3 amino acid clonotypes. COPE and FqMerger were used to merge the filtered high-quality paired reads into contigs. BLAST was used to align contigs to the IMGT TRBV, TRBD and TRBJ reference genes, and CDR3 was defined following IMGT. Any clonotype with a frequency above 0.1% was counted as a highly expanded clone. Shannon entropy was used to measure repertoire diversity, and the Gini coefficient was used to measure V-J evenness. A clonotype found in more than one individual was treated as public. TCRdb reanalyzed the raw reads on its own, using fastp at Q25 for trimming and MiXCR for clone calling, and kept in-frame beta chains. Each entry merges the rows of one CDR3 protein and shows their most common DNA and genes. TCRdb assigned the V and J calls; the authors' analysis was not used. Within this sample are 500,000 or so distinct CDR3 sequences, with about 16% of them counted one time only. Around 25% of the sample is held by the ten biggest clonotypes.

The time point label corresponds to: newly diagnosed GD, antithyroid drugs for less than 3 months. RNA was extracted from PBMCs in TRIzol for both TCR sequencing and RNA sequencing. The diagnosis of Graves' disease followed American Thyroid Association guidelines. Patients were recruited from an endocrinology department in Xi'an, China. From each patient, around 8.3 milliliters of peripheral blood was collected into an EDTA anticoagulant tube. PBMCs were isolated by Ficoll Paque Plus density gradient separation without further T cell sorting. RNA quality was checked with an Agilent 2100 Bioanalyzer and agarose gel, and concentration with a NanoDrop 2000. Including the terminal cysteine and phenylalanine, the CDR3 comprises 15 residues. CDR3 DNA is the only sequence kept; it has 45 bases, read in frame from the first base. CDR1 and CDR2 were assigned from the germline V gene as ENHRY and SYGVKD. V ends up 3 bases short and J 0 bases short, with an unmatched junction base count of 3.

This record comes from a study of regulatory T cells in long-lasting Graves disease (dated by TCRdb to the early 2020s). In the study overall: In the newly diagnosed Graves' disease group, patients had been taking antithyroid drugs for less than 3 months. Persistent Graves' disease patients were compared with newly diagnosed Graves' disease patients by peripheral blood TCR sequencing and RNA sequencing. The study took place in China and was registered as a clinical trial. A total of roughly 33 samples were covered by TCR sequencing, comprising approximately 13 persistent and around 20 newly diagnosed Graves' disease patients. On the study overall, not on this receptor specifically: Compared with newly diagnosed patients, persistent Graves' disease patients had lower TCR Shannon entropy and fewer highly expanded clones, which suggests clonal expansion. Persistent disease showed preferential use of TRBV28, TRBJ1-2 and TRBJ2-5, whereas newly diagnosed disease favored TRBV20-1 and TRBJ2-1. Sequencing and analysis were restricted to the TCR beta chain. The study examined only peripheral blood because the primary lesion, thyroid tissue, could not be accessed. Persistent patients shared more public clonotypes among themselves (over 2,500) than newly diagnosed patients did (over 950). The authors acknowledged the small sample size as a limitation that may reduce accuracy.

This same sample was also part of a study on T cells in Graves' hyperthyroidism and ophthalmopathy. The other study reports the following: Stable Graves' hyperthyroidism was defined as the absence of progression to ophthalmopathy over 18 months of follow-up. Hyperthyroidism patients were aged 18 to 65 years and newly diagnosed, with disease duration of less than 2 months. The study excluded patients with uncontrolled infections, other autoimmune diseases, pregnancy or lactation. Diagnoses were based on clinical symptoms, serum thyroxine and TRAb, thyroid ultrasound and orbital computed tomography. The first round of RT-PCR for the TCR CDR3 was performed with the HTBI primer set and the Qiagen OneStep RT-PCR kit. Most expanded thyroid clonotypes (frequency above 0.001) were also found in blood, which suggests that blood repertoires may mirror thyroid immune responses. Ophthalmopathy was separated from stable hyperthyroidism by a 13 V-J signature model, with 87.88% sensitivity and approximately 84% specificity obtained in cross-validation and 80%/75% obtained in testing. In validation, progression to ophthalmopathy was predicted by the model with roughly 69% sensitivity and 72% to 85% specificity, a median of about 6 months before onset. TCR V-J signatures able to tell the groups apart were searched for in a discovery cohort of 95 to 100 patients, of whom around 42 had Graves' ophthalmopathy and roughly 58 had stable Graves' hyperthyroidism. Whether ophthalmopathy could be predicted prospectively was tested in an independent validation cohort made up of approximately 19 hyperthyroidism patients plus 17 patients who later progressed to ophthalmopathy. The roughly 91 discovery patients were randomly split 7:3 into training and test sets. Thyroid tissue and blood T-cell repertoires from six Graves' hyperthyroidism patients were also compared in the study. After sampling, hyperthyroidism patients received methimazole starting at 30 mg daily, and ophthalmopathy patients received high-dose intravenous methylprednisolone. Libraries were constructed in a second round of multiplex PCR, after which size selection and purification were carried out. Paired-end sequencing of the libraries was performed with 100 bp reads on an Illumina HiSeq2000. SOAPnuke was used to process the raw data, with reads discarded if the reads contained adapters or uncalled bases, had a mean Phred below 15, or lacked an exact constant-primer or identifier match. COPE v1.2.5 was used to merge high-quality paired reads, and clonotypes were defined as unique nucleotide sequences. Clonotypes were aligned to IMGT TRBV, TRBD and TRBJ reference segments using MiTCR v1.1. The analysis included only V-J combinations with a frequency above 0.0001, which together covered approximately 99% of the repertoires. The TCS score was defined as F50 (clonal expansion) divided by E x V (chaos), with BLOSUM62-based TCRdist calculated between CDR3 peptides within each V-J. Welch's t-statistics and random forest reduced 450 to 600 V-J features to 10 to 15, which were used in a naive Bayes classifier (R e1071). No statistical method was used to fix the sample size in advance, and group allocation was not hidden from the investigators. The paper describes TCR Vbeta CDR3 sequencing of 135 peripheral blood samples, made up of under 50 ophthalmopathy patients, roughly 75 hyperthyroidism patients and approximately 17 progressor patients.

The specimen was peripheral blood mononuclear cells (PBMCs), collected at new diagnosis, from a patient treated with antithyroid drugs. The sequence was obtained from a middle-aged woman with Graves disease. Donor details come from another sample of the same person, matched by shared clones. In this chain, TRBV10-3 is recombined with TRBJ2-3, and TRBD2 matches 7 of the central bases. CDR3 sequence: CAISDGGGSTDTQYF. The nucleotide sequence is TGTGCCATCAGTGACGGCGGGGGAAGCACAGATACGCAGTATTTT.